Each of the 4 T cell receptor beta chains below was sequenced from the same sample in a study of memory CD4+ T cells and cytomegalovirus serostatus (dated 2019 in TCRdb). Single viable CD3+CD4+CD8-CD45RO+ cells were sorted as memory CD4+ T cells on a FACSAria II. Library creation used the immunoSEQ multiplex PCR assay. Imported from immuneACCESS, the table was reduced by TCRdb to in-frame sequences with V and J called. These copies leave out some clones; in studies compared against another copy, an unresolved V gene accounts for under half, and the cause of the remainder is not known. Counted in this sample were about 41,000 clones; 75% to 85% of them appeared once. The ten largest make up 0.79% of the sample. The sample consisted of memory CD4+ T cells from blood. These receptors were taken from an adult in good health and CMV-seronegative.

The CDR3 DNA follows: TGTGCCAGCAGCTTTTTCACAGATACGCAGTATTTT. Residues: CASSFFTDTQYF. J is TRBJ2-3 and V is TRBV7-2; D remains unclear. Germline V gene lookup returns CDR1 SGHTA and CDR2 FQGNSA. This CDR3 contains 12 residues. V lost 3 bases to trimming and J lost 2 bases, with 3 bases between them. Drawing the rest from reference TRBV7-2 and TRBJ2-3, the complete variable domain is GAGVSQSPSNKVTEKGKDVELRCDPISGHTALYWYRQSLGQGLEFLIYFQGNSAPDKSGLPSDRFSAERTGGSVSTLTIQRTQQEDSAVYLCASSFFTDTQYFGPGTRLTVL.

The rearrangement joins TRBV6-5 to TRBJ2-7, with TRBD2 identical over 11 bases. CDR1 is MNHEY, CDR2 SVGAGI, per germline. The CDR3 totals 13 residues. Unmatched junction bases numbered 0, after V lost 8 bases and J lost 0 bases. CDR3 loop: CASGTSGSYEQYF. The CDR3 nucleotides read TGTGCCAGCGGGACTAGCGGCTCCTACGAGCAGTACTTC.

V and J are TRBV30 and TRBJ2-6, with 9 bases matching TRBD1. Trimming removed 4 bases from V and 2 bases from J; junction bases left unmatched: 6. Germline V CDR1 and CDR2: GTSNPN, SVGIG (reference sequence). CDR3 size: 16 residues. The CDR3 nucleotides read TGTGCCTGGATCCGGGACAGGGTTCCTGGGGCCAACGTCCTGACTTTC. As protein: CAWIRDRVPGANVLTF. Supplemented by reference TRBV30 and TRBJ2-6, the full variable domain reads SQTIHQWPATLVQPVGSPLSLECTVEGTSNPNLYWYRQAAGRGLQLLFYSVGIGQISSEVPQNLSASRPQDRQFILSSKKLLLSDSGFYLCAWIRDRVPGANVLTFGAGSRLTVL.

This sequence joins TRBV5-1 and TRBJ1-2; 7 bases line up with TRBD1. CDR1 is SGHRS and CDR2 is YFSETQ in the germline V gene. V lost 5 bases to trimming and J lost 4 bases; unmatched junction nucleotides: 11. There are 15 residues in the CDR3. CDR3 in DNA: TGCGCCAGCAGAAGTCGGACAGGCGTAATCTATGGCTACACCTTC. Protein sequence: CASRSRTGVIYGYTF.